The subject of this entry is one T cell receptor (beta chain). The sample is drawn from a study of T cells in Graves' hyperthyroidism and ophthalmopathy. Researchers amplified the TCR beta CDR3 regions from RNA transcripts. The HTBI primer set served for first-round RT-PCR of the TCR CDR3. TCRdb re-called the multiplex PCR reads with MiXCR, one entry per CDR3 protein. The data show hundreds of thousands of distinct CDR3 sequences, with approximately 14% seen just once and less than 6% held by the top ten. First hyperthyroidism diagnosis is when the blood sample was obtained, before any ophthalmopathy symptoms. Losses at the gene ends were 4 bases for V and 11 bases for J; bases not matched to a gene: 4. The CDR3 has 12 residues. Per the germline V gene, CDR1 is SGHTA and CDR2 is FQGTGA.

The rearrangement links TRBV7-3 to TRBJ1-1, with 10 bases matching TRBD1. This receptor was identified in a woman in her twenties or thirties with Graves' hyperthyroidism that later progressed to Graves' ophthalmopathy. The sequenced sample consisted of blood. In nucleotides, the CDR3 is TGTGCCAGCAGCTGGGGACAGGGGAAGGCTTTCTTT. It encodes CASSWGQGKAFF.